The 2 T cell receptor beta chains below were found in one sample sequenced in a study of T cells after yellow fever vaccination. TCRdb reprocessed the 5' RACE reads via MiXCR and lists one record per CDR3 protein. The table has 310,000 or so distinct CDR3 sequences, around 6.8% seen once. Sequenced here: PBMCs, sampled about 49 days after the first yellow fever vaccination. Receptor source: a man aged 18 to 30 who received the YFV17D yellow fever vaccine.

This clonotype showed up many times. This sequence joins TRBV7-2 and TRBJ2-1, with D perhaps TRBD2 (7 bases). CDR1 and CDR2 (germline): SGHTA, FQGNSA. CDR3 size: 14 residues. V lost 1 base to trimming and J lost 8 bases, with 12 bases between them. The CDR3 nucleotides are TGTGCCAGCAGCTTAGGTCGGGGGGCGCATGAGCAGTTCTTC. Translated, it gives CASSLGRGAHEQFF.

This chain uses TRBV5-4 with TRBJ1-6; D not certain. Germline V CDR1 and CDR2: SGHNT, YYREEE (reference sequence). Between the trimmed V and J ends, which lost 9 bases and 8 bases, there was a span of 15 bases. The CDR3 runs 13 residues. The CDR3 sequence: CATPALRDSPLHF. CDR3 bases: TGTGCCACCCCGGCCCTACGGGATTCACCCCTCCACTTT. Supplemented by reference TRBV5-4 and TRBJ1-6, the full variable domain reads ETGVTQSPTHLIKTRGQQVTLRCSSQSGHNTVSWYQQALGQGPQFIFQYYREEENGRGNFPPRFSGLQFPNYSSELNVNALELDDSALYLCATPALRDSPLHFGNGTRLTVT.